This T cell receptor (beta chain) was profiled in a study of shared T cell receptors in the human thymus. The V gene's germline CDR1 is MRHNA and CDR2 SNTAGT. The J segment lost 5 bases and the V segment lost 6 bases, leaving 10 bases of the junction unmatched. The CDR3 sequence is 15 residues long. Some clones are missing from TCRdb's copy, which holds only in-frame ones; the method was immunoSEQ multiplex PCR. The table lists hundreds of thousands of clones, roughly 90% of them singletons. These data also featured in a second study, about human thymus T cells. That source adds: The donors were infants in Finland with congenital heart defects, otherwise immunologically healthy. Resected material from corrective heart surgery provided the thymus tissue analysed. An apparent bias in V and J gene usage was seen in thymic and blood repertoires.

The sequenced sample consisted of thymocytes. The clonotype originates from a boy under two years old with a congenital heart defect. V gene TRBV6-4 combines with J gene TRBJ1-1, with 9 bases that match TRBD1. This CDR3 reads CASREKQGARTEAFF. The CDR3 DNA is TGTGCCAGCAGGGAGAAACAGGGGGCGAGAACTGAAGCTTTCTTT.